The subject of this entry is one T cell receptor (beta chain). J lost 2 bases, V lost 3 bases, and 5 bases had no gene match. Germline assignment: CDR1 MNHNS and CDR2 SASEGT. This CDR3 is 17 amino acids long. This specimen comes from a study of blood T cell repertoires in COVID-19. Those who participated ranged in age from about 18 to 89 years and resided in approximately 23 US areas. Sequencing used immunoSEQ multiplex PCR; TCRdb keeps in-frame clones, though not all of them. The table shows 180,000 or so clones, with about 82% occurring only once. Sequencing used PBMCs or T cells enriched from blood (not recorded which). This chain connects TRBV6-1 to TRBJ2-7, with TRBD2 identical over 15 bases. This sequence originates from a woman younger than 45 who had recovered from COVID-19. Written as DNA, the CDR3 is TGTGCCAGCAGTGACTTTAGGACTAGCGGGAGGGCCTACGAGCAGTACTTC. Amino acids: CASSDFRTSGRAYEQYF.